What follows are 27 T cell receptor beta chains derived from one specimen sequenced in a study of T cells in Graves' hyperthyroidism and ophthalmopathy. There were TCR beta CDR3 regions amplified from RNA transcripts. TCR CDR3 underwent first-round RT-PCR with the HTBI primer set. TCRdb re-derived calls from the multiplex PCR reads in MiXCR, one entry per CDR3 protein. The table records hundreds of thousands of distinct CDR3 sequences, roughly 46% of them present only once. What was sequenced was peripheral blood or thyroid tissue (not recorded which). The receptors were sampled from an adult man with Graves' disease, either hyperthyroidism or ophthalmopathy (not recorded which).

This clonotype was observed many times. The V and J genes are TRBV20-1 and TRBJ2-5, with 12 bases aligning to TRBD2. This CDR3 region has 14 residues. Losses at the gene ends were 7 bases for V and 2 bases for J; bases not matched to a gene: 5. Germline CDR1 is DFQATT and CDR2 is SNEGSKA (reference sequence). In DNA, the CDR3 is TGCAGTGGGACTAGCGGGGTGAGACAAGAGACCCAGTACTTC. It is translated as CSGTSGVRQETQYF.

This clonotype was counted many times. The J gene is TRBJ1-4, the V gene TRBV29-1, with D perhaps matching TRBD1 (5 bases). The V gene lost 6 bases and the J gene lost 8 bases, with 13 bases spanning the gap. There are 12 residues in the CDR3. Germline CDR1 is SQVTM and CDR2 is ANQGSEA. The CDR3 is CSVPGGREKLFF. CDR3 in DNA: TGCAGCGTCCCGGGGGGTCGGGAAAAACTGTTTTTT. Combining the CDR3 with reference TRBV29-1 and TRBJ1-4 gives the whole variable domain SAVISQKPSRDICQRGTSLTIQCQVDSQVTMMFWYRQQPGQSLTLIATANQGSEATYESGFVIDKFPISRPNLTFSTLTVSNMSPEDSSIYLCSVPGGREKLFFGSGTQLSVL.

Details on this clonotype: Germline is not matched at one junction end, which may reflect a read error. The gene calls are TRBV5-1 and TRBJ1-2; possibly TRBD1 for D (6 bases). The CDR3 covers 14 residues. The germline V gene has CDR1 SGHRS and CDR2 YFSETQ. CDR3 loop: CTSSSTQGNYGYTF. CDR3 nucleotide sequence: TGCACCAGCAGCTCTACTCAGGGGAACTATGGCTACACCTTC.

The rearrangement links TRBV6-5 to TRBJ2-2; D remains ambiguous. Germline CDR1 MNHEY, CDR2 SVGAGI. V lost 1 base and J lost 4, with 4 bases in between. This CDR3 region has 13 residues. The CDR3 protein is CASSYFLTGELFF. DNA for the CDR3: TGTGCCAGCAGTTACTTTCTCACCGGGGAGCTGTTTTTT.

The rearrangement uses TRBV12-3 or TRBV12-4 and TRBJ2-7; TRBD2 matches at 8 bases. V was pared by 4 bases and J by 6 bases, with 8 bases of the junction left unmatched. The CDR3 has 14 residues. The CDR3 loop reads CASSSAGEFSEQYF. Written as DNA, the CDR3 is TGTGCCAGCAGTTCAGCGGGAGAGTTCTCCGAGCAGTACTTC.

This chain links TRBV19 with TRBJ2-5, with 9 bases identical to TRBD2. Germline loops: CDR1 LNHDA, CDR2 SQIVND (reference sequence). The CDR3 consists of 17 residues. The ends lost 5 bases at V and 3 bases at J; junction bases unmatched: 13. This CDR3 is CASSPGTSSRGEETQYF. The CDR3 DNA follows: TGTGCCAGTAGTCCAGGGACTAGCAGTAGAGGAGAAGAGACCCAGTACTTC.

The chain carries TRBV9 and TRBJ1-1, with D tentatively TRBD1 (5 bases). CDR3 size: 16 residues. Between the trimmed V and J ends, which lost 0 bases and 1 base, there was a span of 13 bases. Germline assignment: CDR1 SGDLS and CDR2 YYNGEE. The CDR3 loop reads CASSVGGFGENTEAFF. DNA for the CDR3: TGTGCCAGCAGCGTAGGGGGCTTTGGGGAGAACACTGAAGCTTTCTTT.

The V call is TRBV2, the J call TRBJ1-4, with TRBD1 identical over 10 bases. CDR1 is SNHLY, CDR2 FYNNEI, per germline. The ends lost 7 bases at V and 8 bases at J; junction bases unmatched: 13. This CDR3 spans 16 amino acids. The CDR3 protein is CASTPTAGTGVEKLFF. CDR3 sequence (DNA): TGTGCCAGCACCCCTACGGCGGGGACAGGGGTCGAAAAACTGTTTTTT.

This chain uses TRBV7-9 with TRBJ2-7; D is ambiguous. Trimming cost V 3 bases and J 0 bases, with 9 bases left between them. The germline V gene encodes CDR1 SEHNR and CDR2 FQNEAQ (reference sequence). The CDR3 contains 14 residues. The CDR3 DNA reads TGTGCCAGCAGCTTTTATCGCGACTCCTACGAGCAGTACTTC. Protein product: CASSFYRDSYEQYF. The whole variable domain, remainder taken from reference TRBV7-9 and TRBJ2-7, is DTGVSQNPRHKITKRGQNVTFRCDPISEHNRLYWYRQTLGQGPEFLTYFQNEAQLEKSRLLSDRFSAERPKGSFSTLEIQRTEQGDSAMYLCASSFYRDSYEQYFGPGTRLTVT.

To note about this clonotype: A junction end diverges from the germline sequence, so it may reflect a read error. Written as DNA, the CDR3 is TGCGCCAGCAGCGTAGGATGGGGTTCTTCCTACGAGCAGTACTTC. This sequence encodes CASSVGWGSSYEQYF. The chain combines TRBV2 with TRBJ2-7, with no clear D. The CDR3 runs to 15 residues. From germline, CDR1 is SNHLY and CDR2 FYNNEI. Full variable domain (remainder filled in from reference TRBV2 and TRBJ2-7): EPEVTQTPSHQVTQMGQEVILRCVPISNHLYFYWYRQILGQKVEFLVSFYNNEISEKSEIFDDQFSVERPDGSNFTLKIRSTKLEDSAMYFCASSVGWGSSYEQYFGPGTRLTVT.

Turning to this clonotype: A single base separates this from a much larger clone, so it may be a read error. This sequence joins TRBV15 and TRBJ1-6, with TRBD1 matching over 8 bases. In germline, CDR1 is LNHNV, CDR2 YYDKDF (reference sequence). Trimming at V came to 0 bases and at J to 8 bases, leaving 0 bases not matched to a gene. The CDR3 extends over 14 amino acids. The CDR3 DNA reads as TGTGCCACCAGCAGAGAACAGGGGGATTCACCCCTCCACTTT. It yields the protein CATSREQGDSPLHF. Filled out from reference TRBV15 and TRBJ1-6, the complete variable domain reads DAMVIQNPRYQVTQFGKPVTLSCSQTLNHNVMYWYQQKSSQAPKLLFHYYDKDFNNEADTPDNFQSRRPNTSFCFLDIRSPGLGDTAMYLCATSREQGDSPLHFGNGTRLTVT.

This clonotype was seen ten or more times. The chain has TRBV20-1 and TRBJ2-5, with 8 bases identical to TRBD2. This CDR3 spans 14 amino acids. The V segment lost 5 bases and the J segment 0 bases; nucleotides outside the gene matches: 5. Germline CDR1 reads DFQATT; CDR2 reads SNEGSKA (reference sequence). For the CDR3, the DNA is TGCAGTGCTTCCGGGGGGGCAGACCAAGAGACCCAGTACTTC. This encodes CSASGGADQETQYF.

On this clonotype itself: The final CDR3 position lacks the conserved phenylalanine or tryptophan, pointing to a likely read error. No DNA is shown, since the ends of the CDR3 on it are uncertain; the CDR3 is the one TCRdb lists. The chain is built from TRBV2 and TRBJ1-3. The CDR3 length equals 10 residues, ends included. Germline CDR1 is SNHLY and CDR2 is FYNNEI. Here the CDR3 reads CASSRDGPNT.

The chain combines TRBV7-9 with TRBJ1-2; D is uncertain. This CDR3 is built from 14 residues. Germline values: CDR1 SEHNR, CDR2 FQNEAQ (reference sequence). V shed 2 bases and J shed 12 bases, with 19 bases lying between them. The DNA for the CDR3 is TGTGCCAGCAGCTTAAGAAGGGCGGGAACTGGAAACACCTTC. This encodes CASSLRRAGTGNTF.

The table lists this clonotype with many counts. The V and J genes are TRBV2 and TRBJ1-2; D uncertain. Trimming shortened V by 6 bases and J by 0 bases, and 8 bases separated the two germline ends. The germline V gene has CDR1 SNHLY and CDR2 FYNNEI. The CDR3 is 13 amino acids. CDR3 bases: TGTGCCAGCAGCTCGAGAGCTAACTATGGCTACACCTTC. Amino acid sequence: CASSSRANYGYTF.

The CDR3 is CATIRRTGSRAEAFF. CDR3 coding DNA: TGTGCCACCATACGAAGGACAGGGAGCCGGGCTGAAGCTTTCTTT. The gene calls are TRBV15 and TRBJ1-1; 8 positions match TRBD1. The CDR3 spans 15 residues. The germline V gene has CDR1 LNHNV and CDR2 YYDKDF (reference sequence). V shed 7 bases, J shed 6 bases, and the junction held 13 bases outside the gene matches. The whole variable domain, filled in from reference TRBV15 and TRBJ1-1, reads DAMVIQNPRYQVTQFGKPVTLSCSQTLNHNVMYWYQQKSSQAPKLLFHYYDKDFNNEADTPDNFQSRRPNTSFCFLDIRSPGLGDTAMYLCATIRRTGSRAEAFFGQGTRLTVV.

This clonotype has just one count. This chain links TRBV5-1 with TRBJ2-2, with 11 bases aligning to TRBD2. CDR1 is SGHRS, CDR2 YFSETQ, per germline. Trimming took 4 bases from V and 6 from J; bases not matched to a gene: 5. The CDR3 has 15 amino acids. The CDR3 here is CASSQGLAEPGELFF. The CDR3 DNA reads TGCGCCAGCAGCCAGGGACTAGCGGAACCCGGGGAGCTGTTTTTT. Filled out from reference TRBV5-1 and TRBJ2-2, the complete variable domain reads KAGVTQTPRYLIKTRGQQVTLSCSPISGHRSVSWYQQTPGQGLQFLFEYFSETQRNKGNFPGRFSGRQFSNSRSEMNVSTLELGDSALYLCASSQGLAEPGELFFGEGSRLTVL.

The chain couples TRBV10-3 to TRBJ1-1, with a weak D call TRBD1 (6 bases). Germline V gene data show CDR1 as ENHRY and CDR2 as SYGVKD. Trimming stripped 6 bases from V and 4 bases from J, with 15 bases between. The CDR3 extends over 14 amino acids. The CDR3 DNA is TGTGCCATCAGCCCATCAGGGGTGGGCACTGAAGCTTTCTTT. Encoded protein: CAISPSGVGTEAFF.

This clonotype is a singleton in its sample. The rearrangement joins TRBV7-6 to TRBJ2-2; 10 bases agree with TRBD1. The CDR3 has 15 amino acids. Looked up from germline, CDR1 is SGHVS and CDR2 is FNYEAQ. With V trimmed by 5 bases and J by 6 bases, 6 bases remained unmatched. The CDR3 coding sequence is TGTGCCAGCAGCCCGCGGACAGGGGGGTCCGGGGAGCTGTTTTTT. Its translation is CASSPRTGGSGELFF.

This clonotype appeared a few times. One end of the junction does not line up with germline, which may come from a read error. The DNA for the CDR3 is TGTGCCAGCAGTGGACAGGGGGCGGATAATTCACCCCTCCACTTT. It specifies CASSGQGADNSPLHF. The chain employs TRBV10-3 and TRBJ1-6, with TRBD1 matching 11 bases. Germline V gene sequence: CDR1 ENHRY, CDR2 SYGVKD. This CDR3 region has 15 residues.

In this sample, this clonotype turned up many times. This chain uses TRBV24-1 with TRBJ1-2; D gene ambiguous. Germline V gene lookup returns CDR1 KGHDR and CDR2 SFDVKD. The CDR3 is made up of 14 amino acids. Between the trimmed V and J ends, which lost 2 bases and 2 bases, there was a span of 8 bases. CDR3 amino acids: CATSDSRRNYGYTF. CDR3 bases: TGTGCCACCAGTGATTCGAGACGGAACTATGGCTACACCTTC.

This clonotype was seen a few times. The rearrangement links TRBV20-1 to TRBJ1-1; TRBD1 agrees at 10 bases. This CDR3 comprises 15 residues. After removal of 1 base from V and 2 bases from J, the junction contained 4 bases not matched to a gene. Germline CDR1 is DFQATT and CDR2 is SNEGSKA (reference sequence). The CDR3 reads CSARGRDRGNTEAFF. CDR3 DNA sequence: TGCAGTGCTAGAGGTCGGGACAGGGGAAACACTGAAGCTTTCTTT.

The rearrangement links TRBV25-1 to TRBJ1-4, with 8 bases aligning to TRBD1. V lost 4 bases to trimming and J lost 4 bases; unmatched junction nucleotides: 2. The CDR3 runs 14 residues. In germline, CDR1 is MGHDK, CDR2 SYGVNS. DNA for the CDR3: TGTGCCAGCAGTGGACAGGGGCGTAATGAAAAACTGTTTTTT. It encodes CASSGQGRNEKLFF.

This clonotype was seen a few times. The chain recombines TRBV7-9 with TRBJ2-2; possibly TRBD1 for D (5 bases). Germline values: CDR1 SEHNR, CDR2 FQNEAQ (reference sequence). The length of the CDR3 is 12 residues. Trimming took off 6 bases at V and 6 bases at J, with 8 bases between the two ends. CDR3 DNA sequence: TGTGCCAGCAGGGGGCTTGCCGGGGAGCTGTTTTTT. Its translation: CASRGLAGELFF.

In this sample, this clonotype turned up a few times. This rearrangement joins TRBV20-1 to TRBJ1-2, with 9 bases matching TRBD1. Germline V gene data show CDR1 as DFQATT and CDR2 as SNEGSKA (reference sequence). This CDR3 contains 13 residues. J lost 3 bases, V lost 6 bases, and 5 bases had no gene match. As DNA, the CDR3 is TGCAGTGCGCGGACAGGGGAGGACTATGGCTACACCTTC. The encoded protein is CSARTGEDYGYTF.

The rearrangement joins TRBV10-2 to TRBJ2-5; 12 bases are shared with TRBD1. The CDR3 consists of 14 residues. The trim removed 4 bases at V and 6 bases at J, leaving 3 bases unmatched. Germline assignment: CDR1 WSHSY and CDR2 SAAADI. Here the CDR3 reads CASSAGQGAQTQYF. The CDR3 DNA reads TGCGCCAGCAGTGCGGGACAGGGGGCGCAGACCCAGTACTTC.

This chain links TRBV11-2 with TRBJ1-1; D remains unclear. The germline CDR1 and CDR2 sequences are SGHAT and FQNNGV. The CDR3 contains 15 residues. Trimming took 3 bases from V and 3 from J, leaving 14 bases between them. CDR3 in amino acids: CASSFYNFGDTEAFF. CDR3 DNA sequence: TGTGCCAGCAGCTTCTACAACTTTGGGGACACTGAAGCTTTCTTT. The complete variable domain, with remaining parts taken from reference TRBV11-2 and TRBJ1-1, reads EAGVAQSPRYKIIEKRQSVAFWCNPISGHATLYWYQQILGQGPKLLIQFQNNGVVDDSQLPKDRFSAERLKGVDSTLKIQPAKLEDSAVYLCASSFYNFGDTEAFFGQGTRLTVV.